This T cell receptor beta chain was identified during a study of breast tumors, draining lymph nodes, adjacent tissues. TCRdb re-derived calls from the multiplex PCR reads in MiXCR, one entry per CDR3 protein. The sample shows approximately 130,000 distinct CDR3 sequences, around 20% of them seen only once. Samples came from axillary lymph nodes draining the breast cancer. The V gene's germline CDR1 is LGHDT and CDR2 YNNKEL (reference sequence). Trimming took off 1 base at V and 6 bases at J, with 6 bases between the two ends. The CDR3 spans 13 residues. The source is a female donor with breast cancer. Some clones in this sample may be carry-over from other donors' samples. The sequencing sample was made of axillary lymph node tissue. V gene TRBV3-1 combines with J gene TRBJ2-2; D not resolved. CDR3 in amino acids: CASSQVRAGELFF. In DNA, the CDR3 is TGTGCCAGCAGCCAAGTCCGGGCCGGGGAGCTGTTTTTT.